These 32 T cell receptor beta chains originate from one sample sequenced in a study of PD-1 blockade in classical Hodgkin lymphoma. Each patient's relapse followed autologous stem cell transplantation, and brentuximab vedotin exposure varied. Clones were sequenced by immunoSEQ multiplex PCR, and TCRdb holds only the in-frame ones, with some missing. The sample lists about 36,000 clones; approximately 69% were seen once. Source: peripheral blood mononuclear cells (PBMCs), taken before the second cycle of nivolumab. Receptors originate from a human donor with classical Hodgkin lymphoma.

The CDR3 nucleotides read TGTGCCAGCAGCGCAACCAGAACCGGGGAGCTGTTTTTT. It codes for CASSATRTGELFF. The V and J genes are TRBV7-3 and TRBJ2-2; D uncertain. CDR3 length: 13 amino acids. Trimming pared 5 bases from V and 5 bases from J, leaving 9 bases between. The germline CDR1 and CDR2 sequences are SGHTA and FQGTGA.

The genes are TRBV16 and TRBJ2-7; D might be TRBD1 (5 bases). CDR1 is KGHSY, CDR2 FQNENV, per germline. The CDR3 is 13 residues long. V lost 4 bases to trimming and J lost 3 bases, with 10 bases between them. DNA of the CDR3: TGTGCCAGCAGCCCTCCAGGGAACTACGAGCAGTACTTC. As protein: CASSPPGNYEQYF.

CDR3 residues: CASSQDTWDYGYTF. The DNA for the CDR3 is TGTGCCAGCAGCCAAGACACGTGGGACTATGGCTACACCTTC. The chain combines TRBV4-2 with TRBJ1-2; no clear D gene. Germline assignment: CDR1 LGHNA and CDR2 YNFKEQ. Trimming removed 0 bases from V and 3 bases from J, with 8 bases in between. The CDR3 totals 14 residues.

This chain joins TRBV4-3 and TRBJ1-4; D perhaps matches TRBD1 (6 bases). The length of the CDR3 is 15 residues. V was shortened by 3 bases and J by 7 bases, with 15 bases between the two germline ends. Germline CDR1 LGHNA, CDR2 YSLEER. The CDR3 DNA sequence: TGCGCCAGCAGCCAGAACGGGGGGGGCGGTGAAAAACTGTTTTTT. It encodes CASSQNGGGGEKLFF.

The gene calls are TRBV9 and TRBJ1-1; a possible D gene is TRBD1 (5 bases). Germline-derived CDR1 and CDR2 are SGDLS and YYNGEE. V lost 3 bases and J 6 bases, leaving 18 bases between the germline ends. The CDR3 spans 15 residues. The CDR3 protein is CASSEAGTWDAEAFF. The CDR3 coding sequence is TGTGCCAGCAGCGAAGCCGGGACGTGGGACGCTGAAGCTTTCTTT.

J is TRBJ1-1 and V is TRBV11-3; TRBD1 agrees at 11 bases. The CDR3 is 15 residues long. Losses at the gene ends were 5 bases for V and 5 bases for J; bases not matched to a gene: 7. Per germline, CDR1 SGHNT and CDR2 YENEEA. The CDR3 bases are TGTGCCAGCAGCCCCGGACAGGGGGCAGGGACTGAAGCTTTCTTT. Residues: CASSPGQGAGTEAFF.

The chain is built from TRBV27 and TRBJ1-2; D possibly corresponds to TRBD1 (5 bases). This CDR3 region has 15 residues. V dropped 2 bases and J dropped 4 bases, with 14 bases sitting between them. CDR1 and CDR2 from the germline V gene are MNHEY and SMNVEV (reference sequence). CDR3 in DNA: TGTGCCAGCAGTTTACGACAGAACCATGTCTATGGCTACACCTTC. This sequence encodes CASSLRQNHVYGYTF.

The chain combines TRBV6-6 with TRBJ2-7; TRBD1 aligns across 9 bases. V gave up 2 bases and J gave up 0 bases; unmatched junction bases: 5. This CDR3 is 16 amino acids long. CDR1 is MNHNY, CDR2 SVGAGI, per germline (reference sequence). The CDR3 DNA follows: TGTGCCAGCAGTTACGGGGCGGGACAGGGCTCCTACGAGCAGTACTTC. This gives the protein CASSYGAGQGSYEQYF.

The chain couples TRBV28 to TRBJ1-1; 9 bases map to TRBD1. The CDR3 runs 14 residues. With V trimmed by 8 bases and J by 9 bases, 13 bases remained unmatched. Germline loops: CDR1 MDHEN, CDR2 SYDVKM. CDR3 sequence reads: CASSIPGQGMKAFF. In DNA, the CDR3 is TGTGCCAGCTCGATCCCGGGACAGGGAATGAAAGCTTTCTTT.

J is TRBJ2-4 and V is TRBV28, with D possibly matching TRBD2 (6 bases). CDR1 MDHEN and CDR2 SYDVKM come from the germline V gene. V was clipped by 2 bases and J by 1 base, with 12 bases between them. This CDR3 region has 16 residues. The CDR3 protein is CASSLDFRGAKNIQYF. The DNA of the CDR3 is TGTGCCAGCAGTTTAGATTTTCGGGGGGCCAAAAACATTCAGTACTTC.

This chain joins TRBV11-2 and TRBJ2-7; 7 bases fit TRBD2. Germline CDR1 reads SGHAT; CDR2 reads FQNNGV. This CDR3 has 16 amino acids. Trimming cost V 2 bases and J 2 bases; bases outside gene matches: 9. CDR3 nucleotide sequence: TGTGCCAGCAGCTTATTCCGGGGGGTTCAGACCTACGAGCAGTACTTC. This encodes CASSLFRGVQTYEQYF.

The chain couples TRBV28 to TRBJ2-2; 7 bases agree with TRBD2. Germline CDR1 MDHEN, CDR2 SYDVKM. This CDR3 comprises 16 residues. V trimming: 1 base; J trimming: 1 base; junction bases outside the gene matches: 3. The CDR3 is CASSLSGRGNTGELFF. The DNA of the CDR3 is TGTGCCAGCAGTTTATCAGGGAGGGGGAACACCGGGGAGCTGTTTTTT.

The rearrangement uses TRBV28 and TRBJ1-1, with TRBD1 matching over 9 bases. Losses at the gene ends were 3 bases for V and 3 bases for J; bases not matched to a gene: 5. CDR3 length equals 15 residues. CDR1 MDHEN and CDR2 SYDVKM come from the germline V gene. In DNA form, the CDR3 reads TGTGCCAGCAGTTTCGGGGACAGGGACTACACTGAAGCTTTCTTT. It specifies CASSFGDRDYTEAFF.

This clone is deemed medium-sized. The V and J genes are TRBV7-2 and TRBJ2-7; 14 bases map to TRBD2. Germline CDR1 is SGHTA and CDR2 is FQGNSA. CDR3 length: 16 residues. The trim removed 5 bases at V and 6 bases at J, leaving 9 bases unmatched. As DNA, the CDR3 is TGTGCCAGCAGCCACACCGGGACTAGCGGGAGCTTCGAGCAGTACTTC. Amino acids: CASSHTGTSGSFEQYF.

V gene TRBV10-3 combines with J gene TRBJ2-2; TRBD1 agrees at 9 bases. The ends lost 10 bases at V and 3 bases at J; junction bases unmatched: 9. The germline V gene has CDR1 ENHRY and CDR2 SYGVKD. The length of the CDR3 is 15 residues. The CDR3 is CATAGTGFDTGELFF. CDR3 nucleotides: TGTGCCACCGCCGGGACAGGGTTCGACACCGGGGAGCTGTTTTTT.

V and J are TRBV6-5 and TRBJ1-3, with D perhaps matching TRBD1 (5 bases). The CDR3 is made up of 15 amino acids. V was pared by 2 bases and J by 6 bases, with 14 bases between. Germline V gene sequence: CDR1 MNHEY, CDR2 SVGAGI. The CDR3 DNA follows: TGTGCCAGCAGTTACGTTTTAGGGACCACAAACACCATATATTTT. Amino acid sequence: CASSYVLGTTNTIYF.

The V call is TRBV14, the J call TRBJ2-7, with D maybe TRBD2 (5 bases). CDR1 is SGHDN, CDR2 FVKESK, per germline. Trimming took 0 bases from V and 9 from J, leaving 15 bases between them. The CDR3 extends over 14 amino acids. DNA of the CDR3: TGTGCCAGCAGCCAAGATGGAGGCCAAAGTAGGCAGTACTTC. Amino acids: CASSQDGGQSRQYF.

This clone is categorized as medium-sized. The chain carries TRBV30 and TRBJ2-5; the D gene is possibly TRBD1 (5 bases). The germline CDR1 and CDR2 sequences are GTSNPN and SVGIG (reference sequence). The CDR3 loop spans 11 amino acids. Trimming removed 1 base from V and 9 bases from J, with 9 bases in between. CDR3: CAWSAKGSQYF. CDR3 nucleotide sequence: TGTGCCTGGAGTGCCAAGGGGTCCCAGTACTTC.

This clone has a handful of counts. The chain recombines TRBV6-5 with TRBJ2-1; 7 bases are a match to TRBD1. Trimming removed 3 bases from V and 9 bases from J; junction bases left unmatched: 11. Germline CDR1 is MNHEY and CDR2 is SVGAGI. This CDR3 spans 15 amino acids. CDR3 bases: TGTGCCAGCAGTTATGAGACAGGGAGTTTTACTGAGCAGTTCTTC. It codes for CASSYETGSFTEQFF.

The V call is TRBV7-9, the J call TRBJ2-5, with 10 bases lining up with TRBD1. V shed 5 bases and J 0 bases; nucleotides not matched to a gene: 15. The CDR3 runs to 19 residues. Germline V gives CDR1 SEHNR, CDR2 FQNEAQ (reference sequence). In DNA form, the CDR3 reads TGTGCCAGCAGCCGACACCGACAGGGGGCGCGGAAGAACCAAGAGACCCAGTACTTC. Translation: CASSRHRQGARKNQETQYF.

By proportion, this clone is medium-sized. The chain joins TRBV10-3 to TRBJ1-2, with 12 bases fitting TRBD1. This CDR3 is built from 14 residues. The germline CDR1 and CDR2 sequences are ENHRY and SYGVKD. The junction had 6 bases not matched to a gene; V was cut back by 6 bases and J by 7 bases. Here the CDR3 reads CAIRGTGGSSGYTF. The CDR3 region has the DNA TGTGCCATCAGGGGGACAGGGGGCTCAAGTGGCTACACCTTC.

This chain connects TRBV5-1 to TRBJ2-1, with 11 bases matching TRBD1. Per germline, CDR1 SGHRS and CDR2 YFSETQ. This CDR3 spans 15 amino acids. After removal of 4 bases from V and 7 bases from J, the junction contained 7 bases not matched to a gene. The CDR3 sequence: CASSLGQGEVNEQFF. CDR3 in DNA: TGCGCCAGCAGCCTGGGACAGGGGGAGGTTAATGAGCAGTTCTTC.

This clone was observed a handful of times. This chain joins TRBV4-2 and TRBJ2-1; 14 bases fit TRBD2. CDR3 length equals 17 residues. In germline, CDR1 is LGHNA, CDR2 YNFKEQ. The junction had 6 bases not matched to a gene; V was cut back by 3 bases and J by 5 bases. The CDR3 loop is CASSQGTSGRGHNEQFF. The CDR3, as DNA: TGTGCCAGCAGCCAGGGGACTAGCGGGAGAGGGCACAATGAGCAGTTCTTC.

The V and J genes are TRBV5-4 and TRBJ1-6; D remains unclear. The germline V gene has CDR1 SGHNT and CDR2 YYREEE (reference sequence). Trimming stripped 2 bases from V and 7 bases from J, with 4 bases between. The CDR3 spans 12 residues. CDR3 sequence reads: CASSFRNSPLHF. The CDR3 nucleotides read TGTGCCAGCAGCTTCAGAAATTCACCCCTCCACTTT.

The chain couples TRBV15 to TRBJ1-2, with TRBD1 matching over 8 bases. Germline CDR1 is LNHNV and CDR2 is YYDKDF (reference sequence). Unmatched junction bases numbered 8, after V lost 3 bases and J lost 8 bases. This CDR3 is 14 amino acids long. CDR3 DNA: TGTGCCACCAGCAGGCGCACGACAGGGGACGGCTACACCTTC. This translates into CATSRRTTGDGYTF.

The chain couples TRBV6-5 to TRBJ1-2; D gene unclear. This CDR3 is 12 amino acids long. Trimming left V 10 bases short and J 4 bases short, with 13 bases between. Per germline, CDR1 MNHEY and CDR2 SVGAGI. CDR3 DNA sequence: TGTGCCACCCTTGTTTTACTCTATGGCTACACCTTC. Translated, it gives CATLVLLYGYTF.

The rearrangement links TRBV19 to TRBJ1-1; the match to TRBD1 covers 12 bases. V lost 4 bases to trimming and J lost 4 bases; unmatched junction nucleotides: 7. The length of the CDR3 is 16 residues. Looked up from germline, CDR1 is LNHDA and CDR2 is SQIVND (reference sequence). CDR3 protein: CASSTTGQGAPTEAFF. CDR3 DNA sequence: TGTGCCAGTAGTACCACGGGACAGGGGGCCCCCACTGAAGCTTTCTTT.

The V gene is TRBV6-6, the J gene TRBJ1-2; TRBD1 is a possible D gene (6 bases). The CDR3 length is 16 residues. Looked up from germline, CDR1 is MNHNY and CDR2 is SVGAGI (reference sequence). V lost 2 bases and J lost 8, with 21 bases in between. CDR3 sequence (DNA): TGTGCCAGCAGTTACGATTCCGGGACATTCCATTCGGGCTACACCTTC. This encodes CASSYDSGTFHSGYTF.

This clone was observed a single time. The chain links TRBV6-5 to TRBJ1-5; D is unclear. The germline V gene encodes CDR1 MNHEY and CDR2 SVGAGI. The CDR3 covers 13 residues. V was clipped by 10 bases and J by 2 bases, with 12 bases between them. CDR3 sequence (DNA): TGTGCCACTCGTGGCGGGGGCAATCAGCCCCAGCATTTT. Amino acid sequence: CATRGGGNQPQHF.

The V call is TRBV15, the J call TRBJ1-1; TRBD1 matches 8 bases. Germline CDR1 is LNHNV and CDR2 is YYDKDF (reference sequence). V shed 5 bases, J shed 10 bases, and the junction held 6 bases outside the gene matches. The CDR3 is made up of 12 amino acids. CDR3 DNA: TGTGCCACCAGCTCGACAGGGGCGGGAGCTTTCTTT. It codes for CATSSTGAGAFF.

The chain combines TRBV6-6 with TRBJ1-3; D call uncertain. From germline, CDR1 is MNHNY and CDR2 SVGAGI (reference sequence). The CDR3 spans 15 residues. V lost 3 bases, J lost 0 bases, and 9 bases lay in between. As DNA, the CDR3 is TGTGCCAGCAGTTATTTTCAGTCCTCTGGAAACACCATATATTTT. Its translation is CASSYFQSSGNTIYF.

On this clone: This CDR3 is also generated by other DNA sequences in the sample. V is TRBV19 and J is TRBJ1-5, with 8 bases fitting TRBD1. CDR1 is LNHDA and CDR2 is SQIVND in the germline V gene (reference sequence). With V trimmed by 3 bases and J by 3 bases, 4 bases remained unmatched. The length of the CDR3 is 15 residues. The CDR3 reads CASSITGGVNQPQHF. DNA of the CDR3: TGTGCCAGTAGTATCACAGGGGGTGTCAATCAGCCCCAGCATTTT.